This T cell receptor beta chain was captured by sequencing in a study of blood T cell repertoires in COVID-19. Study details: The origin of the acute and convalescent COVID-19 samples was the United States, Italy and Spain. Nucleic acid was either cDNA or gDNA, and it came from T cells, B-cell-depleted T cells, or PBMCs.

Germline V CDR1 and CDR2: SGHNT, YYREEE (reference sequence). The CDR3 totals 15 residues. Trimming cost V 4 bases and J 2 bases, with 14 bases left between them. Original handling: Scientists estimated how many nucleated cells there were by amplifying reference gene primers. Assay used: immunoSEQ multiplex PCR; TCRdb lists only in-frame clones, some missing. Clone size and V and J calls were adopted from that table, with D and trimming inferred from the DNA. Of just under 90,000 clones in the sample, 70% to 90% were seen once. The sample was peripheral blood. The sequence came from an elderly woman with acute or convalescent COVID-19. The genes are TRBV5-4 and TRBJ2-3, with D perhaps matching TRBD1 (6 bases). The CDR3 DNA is TGTGCCAGCAGCCCAGGACAGCACCCCACAGATACGCAGTATTTT. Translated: CASSPGQHPTDTQYF.